The 20 T cell receptor beta chains below were found in one sample sequenced in a study of T-cell memory formation after mild COVID-19. TCRdb fed the 5' RACE reads into MiXCR, producing one record per CDR3 protein. The sample consists of more than 80,000 distinct CDR3 sequences, under 15% of them appearing once. The specimen was PBMCs or a T cell subset sorted from them (not recorded which). These receptors were taken from an adult woman who had mild COVID-19 (a few samples of this study predate the infection). Cell type and time point are not known.

This clonotype has a handful of counts. The chain combines TRBV24-1 with TRBJ2-7; TRBD1 matches at 12 bases. The junction had 3 bases not matched to a gene; V was cut back by 4 bases and J by 3 bases. There are 15 residues in the CDR3. Germline V gene sequence: CDR1 KGHDR, CDR2 SFDVKD. The CDR3 spells CATSDGTGGNYEQYF. DNA for the CDR3: TGTGCCACCAGTGACGGGACAGGGGGCAACTACGAGCAGTACTTC.

This clonotype was observed many times. This sequence joins TRBV20-1 and TRBJ2-7, with no clear D. Germline lookup yields CDR1 DFQATT and CDR2 SNEGSKA (reference sequence). V was trimmed by 1 base and J by 2 bases, leaving 6 bases between them. This CDR3 comprises 12 residues. The CDR3 protein is CSARGPAYEQYF. The CDR3 coding sequence is TGCAGTGCTAGAGGGCCTGCCTACGAGCAGTACTTC.

V and J are TRBV7-3 and TRBJ2-5; D may be TRBD1 (6 bases). Trimming took off 5 bases at V and 5 bases at J, with 15 bases between the two ends. Germline CDR1 is SGHTA and CDR2 is FQGTGA. The CDR3 sequence is 14 residues long. CDR3 protein: CASSPGHSRETQYF. CDR3 in DNA: TGTGCCAGCAGCCCGGGACACTCCAGGGAGACCCAGTACTTC.

The chain joins TRBV20-1 to TRBJ2-1; D is possibly TRBD2 (6 bases). V gave up 0 bases and J gave up 3 bases, with 15 bases separating them. This CDR3 is 16 amino acids long. Germline loops: CDR1 DFQATT, CDR2 SNEGSKA (reference sequence). The DNA for the CDR3 is TGCAGTGCTAGAGATGATGGTAGCGGAGACTACAATGAGCAGTTCTTC. Protein: CSARDDGSGDYNEQFF.

The table lists this clonotype with a few counts. V is TRBV12-3 or TRBV12-4 and J is TRBJ1-4, with 8 nucleotides matching TRBD1. The length of the CDR3 is 16 residues. V shed 4 bases and J 8 bases; nucleotides not matched to a gene: 12. The CDR3 region is CASSSWAGQGREKLFF. CDR3 nucleotides: TGTGCCAGCAGTTCCTGGGCTGGACAGGGCAGAGAAAAACTGTTTTTT.

This clonotype was detected many times. The chain links TRBV5-8 to TRBJ1-1, with TRBD1 identical over 8 bases. In germline, CDR1 is SGHTS, CDR2 YDEGEE. After removal of 5 bases from V and 1 base from J, the junction contained 7 bases not matched to a gene. The CDR3 is 15 residues long. CDR3 protein: CASRLTTGENTEAFF. As DNA, the CDR3 is TGTGCCAGCAGACTTACGACAGGGGAGAACACTGAAGCTTTCTTT.

This clonotype was recorded many times. This chain connects TRBV7-9 to TRBJ2-7; D call uncertain. The CDR3 has 13 amino acids. The V end lost 7 bases, the J end lost 2 bases, and 12 bases lay between the germline ends. Germline V gives CDR1 SEHNR, CDR2 FQNEAQ (reference sequence). CDR3 in DNA: TGTGCCAGCAATGAAGGCGGTGCCTACGAGCAGTACTTC. Amino acids: CASNEGGAYEQYF.

In its sample, this clonotype was seen many times. The chain couples TRBV29-1 to TRBJ2-1, with D uncertain. V lost 5 bases, J lost 4 bases, and 12 bases lay in between. The CDR3 totals 13 residues. Germline V gene lookup returns CDR1 SQVTM and CDR2 ANQGSEA. The DNA of the CDR3 is TGCAGCGTTCACAGAGCTTCATACAATGAGCAGTTCTTC. Translation gives CSVHRASYNEQFF.

This rearrangement joins TRBV5-6 to TRBJ2-7; 10 bases line up with TRBD1. Trimming cost V 5 bases and J 5 bases; bases outside gene matches: 10. Germline V gene lookup returns CDR1 SGHDT and CDR2 YYEEEE. The CDR3 is 15 amino acids. DNA of the CDR3: TGTGCCAGCAGACTGACCGGGACAGGGGTCCACGAGCAGTACTTC. Amino acid sequence: CASRLTGTGVHEQYF. Supplemented by reference TRBV5-6 and TRBJ2-7, the full variable domain reads DAGVTQSPTHLIKTRGQQVTLRCSPKSGHDTVSWYQQALGQGPQFIFQYYEEEERQRGNFPDRFSGHQFPNYSSELNVNALLLGDSALYLCASRLTGTGVHEQYFGPGTRLTVT.

This clonotype has just a few counts. The chain uses TRBV4-1 and TRBJ2-7; D remains ambiguous. The V and J ends lost 1 base and 6 bases respectively, with 13 bases between them. The CDR3 runs 14 residues. The germline gives CDR1 MGHRA, CDR2 YSYEKL. CDR3 DNA sequence: TGCGCCAGCAGCCAAGGGCCCCGTGCCTCCGAGCAGTACTTC. This sequence encodes CASSQGPRASEQYF.

This clonotype was seen only a few times. The V gene is TRBV5-8, the J gene TRBJ1-3; D remains unclear. Trimming removed 7 bases at V and 0 bases at J, with 5 bases between. Looked up from germline, CDR1 is SGHTS and CDR2 is YDEGEE. The CDR3 runs to 12 residues. CDR3 DNA sequence: TGTGCCAGCTGGGGCTCTGGAAACACCATATATTTT. Encoded protein: CASWGSGNTIYF.

The CDR3 protein is CASSQVGFTEAFF. Here the CDR3 DNA reads TGTGCCAGCAGCCAAGTTGGGTTCACTGAAGCTTTCTTT. The chain links TRBV14 to TRBJ1-1; D is unresolved. Germline CDR1 reads SGHDN; CDR2 reads FVKESK. CDR3 size: 13 residues. Deletions cut 1 base from V and 4 bases from J, with 7 bases between.

In its sample, this clonotype was seen a few times. The gene calls are TRBV4-3 and TRBJ2-5; 10 bases align to TRBD2. Germline loops: CDR1 LGHNA, CDR2 YSLEER. The length of the CDR3 is 16 residues. Germline trimming cut 4 bases from V and 1 base from J; bases unmatched to any gene: 6. The CDR3 is CASSLLAGNPQETQYF. The CDR3 DNA follows: TGCGCCAGCAGCCTACTAGCGGGGAACCCCCAAGAGACCCAGTACTTC.

This CDR3 reads CASSLRREGPTYEQYF. CDR3 in DNA: TGTGCCAGCAGCTTACGGCGGGAGGGCCCCACCTACGAGCAGTACTTC. The chain links TRBV7-2 to TRBJ2-7, with 9 bases matching TRBD2. In germline, CDR1 is SGHTA, CDR2 FQGNSA. V lost 2 bases to trimming and J lost 2 bases; unmatched junction nucleotides: 7. This CDR3 contains 16 residues.

The gene calls are TRBV27 and TRBJ1-2, with D possibly matching TRBD1 (5 bases). This CDR3 is 12 amino acids long. V was trimmed by 8 bases and J by 4 bases, leaving 11 bases between them. Germline-derived CDR1 and CDR2 are MNHEY and SMNVEV (reference sequence). The CDR3 protein is CASGTGSYGYTF. Here the CDR3 DNA reads TGTGCCAGCGGCACAGGTTCCTATGGCTACACCTTC.

This clonotype occurred many times. The J gene is TRBJ2-3, the V gene TRBV27, with D perhaps TRBD1 (6 bases). Germline assignment: CDR1 MNHEY and CDR2 SMNVEV (reference sequence). V was cut by 3 bases and J by 2 bases, with 18 bases left in between. The CDR3 length is 17 residues. CDR3 in DNA: TGTGCCAGCAGTTTCACTGGGGGCTCCCTCTTCACAGATACGCAGTATTTT. Protein product: CASSFTGGSLFTDTQYF.

This chain connects TRBV5-5 to TRBJ2-1; D unresolved. The V gene's germline CDR1 is SGHKS and CDR2 YYEKEE (reference sequence). Trimming removed 4 bases from V and 8 bases from J, with 10 bases in between. The CDR3 is made up of 12 amino acids. The CDR3 bases are TGTGCCAGCAGCCCTTCAGACTATGAGCAGTTCTTC. Translated, it gives CASSPSDYEQFF.

Notes on this clonotype: This clone may be a read error of a much larger clone one base away. The V call is TRBV7-9, the J call TRBJ2-5; the D gene is possibly TRBD2 (6 bases). Germline-derived CDR1 and CDR2 are SEHNR and FQNEAQ (reference sequence). V was pared by 9 bases and J by 3 bases, with 14 bases between. The CDR3 covers 13 residues. CDR3: CARSRGVEETQYF. The DNA for the CDR3 is TGTGCCAGAAGCCGCGGGGTGGAAGAGACCCAGTACTTC.

This clonotype was seen a handful of times. This chain links TRBV20-1 with TRBJ2-7, with 14 bases matching TRBD2. The CDR3 covers 19 residues. Germline CDR1 reads DFQATT; CDR2 reads SNEGSKA (reference sequence). The trim removed 0 bases at V and 0 bases at J, leaving 10 bases unmatched. The CDR3 DNA sequence: TGCAGTGCTAGAGATCTCGGGACTAGCGGGAGTAATTTCTCCTACGAGCAGTACTTC. Translating gives CSARDLGTSGSNFSYEQYF.

The CDR3 sequence: CSALPGTGNRDEQYF. The CDR3 coding sequence is TGCAGTGCTCTACCCGGGACAGGGAACCGGGACGAGCAGTACTTC. This chain uses TRBV20-1 with TRBJ2-7; 9 bases are shared with TRBD1. V trimming: 5 bases; J trimming: 5 bases; junction bases outside the gene matches: 13. CDR3 length: 15 residues. CDR1 and CDR2 from the germline V gene are DFQATT and SNEGSKA (reference sequence).